This TCR beta chain was captured in a study of beta chain features in type 1 diabetes. This clone turned up a few times. The antigen remains undetermined. The germline V gene encodes CDR1 MGHDK and CDR2 SYGVNS. V shed 4 bases and J shed 5 bases, with 8 bases lying between them. There are 12 residues in the CDR3. Of the isolated RNA, all was reverse transcribed, and so the sequenced material was expressed TCRB transcripts. TCRdb's table, derived via immunoSEQ multiplex PCR, lists solely in-frame clones and lacks some. The sample has under 400,000 clones, over 10% seen once; the top ten hold 0.0095% to 0.011%. Study-wide results and caveats: Type 1 diabetes patients had moderately but significantly shorter TCRB CDR3s in all four CD4+ subsets.

Sample: naive CD4+ T cells from blood. The source is a woman under 30 with type 1 diabetes. V is TRBV25-1 and J is TRBJ2-5; D unresolved. The CDR3 DNA is TGTGCCAGCAGTGGGCCACCCGAGACCCAGTACTTC. It codes for CASSGPPETQYF.